The 30 T cell receptor beta chains listed next were all sequenced from one sample in a study of blood T cell repertoires in COVID-19. The method was immunoSEQ multiplex PCR; TCRdb's version includes in-frame clones alone and lacks a portion of them. The table shows 80,000 to 85,000 clones, with 84% occurring only once. Sequenced input: peripheral blood. Receptors originate from a human donor in a cohort sampled during active COVID-19.

This clone was detected a few times. This chain links TRBV7-9 with TRBJ2-1, with TRBD1 matching 10 bases. J was trimmed by 6 bases and V by 4 bases; bases with no gene match: 9. CDR1 and CDR2 (germline): SEHNR, FQNEAQ (reference sequence). This CDR3 is 16 amino acids long. The CDR3 loop is CASSWGTGESSNEQFF. Written as DNA, the CDR3 is TGTGCCAGCAGCTGGGGGACAGGGGAATCAAGCAATGAGCAGTTCTTC.

The rearrangement uses TRBV5-1 and TRBJ1-6; 8 bases are a match to TRBD1. V was clipped by 6 bases and J by 6 bases; unmatched bases: 8. Germline CDR1 is SGHRS and CDR2 is YFSETQ. This CDR3 has 15 residues. The CDR3 sequence is CASTSDRAINSPLHF. The CDR3 nucleotides are TGCGCCAGCACCTCGGACAGGGCCATTAATTCACCCCTCCACTTT.

This clone was seen a single time. The chain joins TRBV3-1 (or the pseudogene TRBV3-2) to TRBJ2-7; 12 nucleotides match TRBD2. The CDR3 sequence is 14 residues long. J gave up 7 bases and V 2 bases, and 3 bases lay outside the gene matches. CDR1 is LGHDT, CDR2 YNNKEL, per germline (reference sequence). The chain's CDR3 is CASSQLAGGREQYF. The CDR3 DNA reads TGTGCCAGCAGCCAACTAGCGGGGGGGAGAGAGCAGTACTTC.

This clone was seen a few times. The rearrangement joins TRBV5-4 to TRBJ2-7, with TRBD1 matching 12 bases. The V gene end was trimmed by 0 bases and the J gene end by 1 base; junction bases not matched to a gene: 2. Germline V gene sequence: CDR1 SGHNT, CDR2 YYREEE (reference sequence). The CDR3 runs 16 residues. The CDR3 loop is CASSLGGQGASYEQYF. Written as DNA, the CDR3 is TGTGCCAGCAGCTTGGGGGGACAGGGGGCTTCCTACGAGCAGTACTTC.

J is TRBJ2-7 and V is TRBV19, with 9 bases matching TRBD1. Germline CDR1 reads LNHDA; CDR2 reads SQIVND (reference sequence). Trimming at V came to 5 bases and at J to 6 bases, leaving 8 bases not matched to a gene. This CDR3 spans 14 amino acids. The CDR3 region has the DNA TGTGCCAGTAGTTCCTCCGGGACAGGGTTCGAGCAGTACTTC. This translates into CASSSSGTGFEQYF.

This chain connects TRBV30 to TRBJ1-4; 7 bases fit TRBD1. The J segment lost 8 bases and the V segment lost 4 bases, leaving 7 bases of the junction unmatched. Germline V lookup: CDR1 GTSNPN, CDR2 SVGIG (reference sequence). The CDR3 loop spans 13 amino acids. The CDR3, as DNA: TGTGCCTGGACCGACAGGGCGGGGGAAAAACTGTTTTTT. Translation gives CAWTDRAGEKLFF.

CDR3 in DNA: TGTGCCAGCAGCCTGGGACAGCACTATGGCTACACCTTC. The encoded protein is CASSLGQHYGYTF. The V gene is TRBV2, the J gene TRBJ1-2; TRBD1 aligns across 7 bases. Germline CDR1 is SNHLY and CDR2 is FYNNEI. With 6 bases clipped from V and 3 bases from J, the junction kept 4 bases outside the gene matches. CDR3 length: 13 amino acids.

A single count supports this clone. V is TRBV14 and J is TRBJ1-1; D is uncertain. V dropped 5 bases and J dropped 6 bases, with 13 bases sitting between them. CDR1 is SGHDN and CDR2 is FVKESK in the germline V gene. This CDR3 region has 13 residues. CDR3 region: CASSYLEQSEAFF. In DNA, the CDR3 is TGTGCCAGCAGCTACTTGGAACAGTCTGAAGCTTTCTTT.

The V and J genes are TRBV5-1 and TRBJ1-1; 8 bases map to TRBD1. The germline CDR1 and CDR2 sequences are SGHRS and YFSETQ. With V trimmed by 3 bases and J by 1 base, 2 bases remained unmatched. The CDR3 has 14 residues. The CDR3 here is CASSSGTGNTEAFF. The CDR3 coding sequence is TGCGCCAGCAGCTCAGGGACAGGGAACACTGAAGCTTTCTTT.

DNA for the CDR3: TGTGCCAGCAGGCACGTTAGCGGGGAGACCCAGTACTTC. It codes for CASRHVSGETQYF. This sequence joins TRBV5-4 and TRBJ2-5; 7 bases fit TRBD2. Germline V gene sequence: CDR1 SGHNT, CDR2 YYREEE (reference sequence). This CDR3 contains 13 residues. V lost 5 bases to trimming and J lost 5 bases; unmatched junction nucleotides: 6.

This chain links TRBV11-2 with TRBJ1-1; D is perhaps TRBD1 (6 bases). Germline V gene sequence: CDR1 SGHAT, CDR2 FQNNGV. Trimming removed 5 bases from V and 1 base from J, with 8 bases in between. The length of the CDR3 is 13 residues. Written as DNA, the CDR3 is TGTGCCAGCAGCGTGGACAGGAACACTGAAGCTTTCTTT. Amino acid sequence: CASSVDRNTEAFF.

The chain has TRBV7-9 and TRBJ2-7, with D possibly TRBD1 on 6 matching bases. This CDR3 region has 14 residues. Between the trimmed V and J ends, which lost 5 bases and 6 bases, there was a span of 17 bases. CDR1 is SEHNR, CDR2 FQNEAQ, per germline (reference sequence). CDR3 nucleotide sequence: TGTGCCAGCAGCCCGCCGGGACACCTAACCGAGCAGTACTTC. This translates into CASSPPGHLTEQYF.

CDR3 sequence (DNA): TGCGCCAGCAGCTCTGGGACTAGCGGGGGGTTAGGCACAGATACGCAGTATTTT. Residues: CASSSGTSGGLGTDTQYF. The chain links TRBV5-1 to TRBJ2-3; 15 bases are shared with TRBD2. Germline V gives CDR1 SGHRS, CDR2 YFSETQ. V lost 3 bases, J lost 1 base, and 6 bases stayed unmatched. There are 18 residues in the CDR3.

The chain combines TRBV11-2 with TRBJ1-4, with 7 bases aligning to TRBD1. With V trimmed by 6 bases and J by 2 bases, 3 bases remained unmatched. Germline V gives CDR1 SGHAT, CDR2 FQNNGV. The CDR3 is 14 residues long. The DNA for the CDR3 is TGTGCCAGCAGTTCACAGGGGACTAATGAAAAACTGTTTTTT. Amino acid sequence: CASSSQGTNEKLFF.

J is TRBJ1-1 and V is TRBV3-1 (or the pseudogene TRBV3-2); TRBD1 matches at 7 bases. J gave up 1 base and V 4 bases, and 6 bases lay outside the gene matches. The CDR3 consists of 15 residues. Germline CDR1 and CDR2: LGHDT and YNNKEL (reference sequence). CDR3 sequence reads: CASSPRTGGNTEAFF. The CDR3 DNA reads as TGTGCCAGCAGCCCCAGGACAGGAGGGAACACTGAAGCTTTCTTT.

The gene calls are TRBV2 and TRBJ2-7, with 8 bases lining up with TRBD1. CDR3 length: 14 amino acids. The V gene end was trimmed by 6 bases and the J gene end by 0 bases; junction bases not matched to a gene: 4. CDR1 and CDR2 from the germline V gene are SNHLY and FYNNEI. CDR3 DNA: TGTGCCAGCAGGAGGGGGACAGGCTCCTACGAGCAGTACTTC. Translation gives CASRRGTGSYEQYF.

In its sample, this clone was seen a few times. The chain links TRBV3-1 (or the pseudogene TRBV3-2) to TRBJ2-1; D perhaps matches TRBD2 (6 bases). V was shortened by 0 bases and J by 0 bases, with 12 bases between the two germline ends. CDR1 and CDR2 from the germline V gene are LGHDT and YNNKEL (reference sequence). The CDR3 contains 17 residues. This CDR3 is CASSQDQSGYSYNEQFF. CDR3 coding DNA: TGTGCCAGCAGCCAAGATCAGAGCGGGTACTCCTACAATGAGCAGTTCTTC.

The chain uses TRBV4-1 and TRBJ2-3; 7 nucleotides line up with TRBD2. Trimming removed 0 bases from V and 4 bases from J; junction bases left unmatched: 4. The CDR3 spans 15 residues. Germline V gene data show CDR1 as MGHRA and CDR2 as YSYEKL. This chain's CDR3 is CASSQDGGRADTQYF. Written as DNA, the CDR3 is TGCGCCAGCAGCCAAGATGGGGGGAGGGCAGATACGCAGTATTTT.

The chain has TRBV6-5 and TRBJ2-7; D perhaps matches TRBD1 (6 bases). In germline, CDR1 is MNHEY, CDR2 SVGAGI. The CDR3 covers 12 residues. V was clipped by 6 bases and J by 3 bases, with 9 bases between them. This CDR3 is CASSSRGYEQYF. CDR3 in DNA: TGTGCCAGCAGCAGCAGGGGCTACGAGCAGTACTTC.

The gene calls are TRBV5-1 and TRBJ2-3; tentatively, D is TRBD2 (6 bases). The germline V gene has CDR1 SGHRS and CDR2 YFSETQ. V dropped 1 base and J dropped 0 bases, with 12 bases sitting between them. The CDR3 is 16 residues long. The CDR3 nucleotides read TGCGCCAGCAGCTTGCGAGCGGGTAGAAGCACAGATACGCAGTATTTT. It yields the protein CASSLRAGRSTDTQYF.

The V gene is TRBV7-3, the J gene TRBJ2-1; unclear D gene. Looked up from germline, CDR1 is SGHTA and CDR2 is FQGTGA. The CDR3 sequence is 13 residues long. V lost 0 bases and J lost 5, with 5 bases in between. The DNA for the CDR3 is TGTGCCAGCAGCTTAACGGCTGACAATGAGCAGTTCTTC. Encoded protein: CASSLTADNEQFF.

J is TRBJ2-7 and V is TRBV7-3; 13 bases line up with TRBD2. V was clipped by 5 bases and J by 4 bases; unmatched bases: 5. Germline V lookup: CDR1 SGHTA, CDR2 FQGTGA. The CDR3 runs 15 residues. For the CDR3, the DNA is TGTGCCAGCAGCAACGGACTAGCGGGAGTATACGAGCAGTACTTC. Its protein product is CASSNGLAGVYEQYF.

The gene calls are TRBV9 and TRBJ2-2, with D possibly TRBD1 on 6 matching bases. The CDR3 runs 16 residues. The V gene lost 4 bases and the J gene lost 2 bases, with 15 bases spanning the gap. From germline, CDR1 is SGDLS and CDR2 YYNGEE. The CDR3: CASSSNLDRNTGELFF. CDR3 bases: TGTGCCAGCAGCTCAAACCTGGACAGAAACACCGGGGAGCTGTTTTTT.

The chain has TRBV28 and TRBJ2-7; 8 bases align to TRBD2. Germline trimming cut 4 bases from V and 3 bases from J; bases unmatched to any gene: 11. CDR3 length equals 16 residues. CDR1 and CDR2 (germline): MDHEN, SYDVKM. The CDR3 is CASSSLGAGGGYEQYF. Written as DNA, the CDR3 is TGTGCCAGCAGTTCCCTCGGGGCGGGGGGTGGCTACGAGCAGTACTTC.

The chain uses TRBV5-1 and TRBJ2-2, with D tentatively TRBD1 (6 bases). The CDR3 loop spans 16 amino acids. Germline loops: CDR1 SGHRS, CDR2 YFSETQ. Trimming left V 4 bases short and J 4 bases short, with 17 bases between. Here the CDR3 reads CASSEAQGLATGELFF. The CDR3 nucleotides read TGCGCCAGCAGCGAAGCACAGGGCCTGGCCACCGGGGAGCTGTTTTTT.

The chain uses TRBV12-5 and TRBJ1-1, with 7 bases matching TRBD1. The trim removed 3 bases at V and 3 bases at J, leaving 4 bases unmatched. This CDR3 region has 14 residues. Germline loops: CDR1 LGHNT, CDR2 FRNRAP. The CDR3 nucleotides read TGTGCTAGTGGTTTACAGGGGACGTACACTGAAGCTTTCTTT. Translating gives CASGLQGTYTEAFF. Variable domain in full (rest from reference TRBV12-5 and TRBJ1-1): DARVTQTPRHKVTEMGQEVTMRCQPILGHNTVFWYRQTMMQGLELLAYFRNRAPLDDSGMPKDRFSAEMPDATLATLKIQPSEPRDSAVYFCASGLQGTYTEAFFGQGTRLTVV.

The chain is built from TRBV7-9 and TRBJ1-4; 8 bases are a match to TRBD1. J gave up 7 bases and V 5 bases, and 9 bases lay outside the gene matches. Germline V gene data show CDR1 as SEHNR and CDR2 as FQNEAQ (reference sequence). The length of the CDR3 is 15 residues. The CDR3 region is CASSPQTGVVEKLFF. DNA of the CDR3: TGTGCCAGCAGCCCACAGACAGGGGTCGTTGAAAAACTGTTTTTT.

This chain connects TRBV6-5 to TRBJ2-3; D is unclear. Germline loops: CDR1 MNHEY, CDR2 SVGAGI. The ends were cut back, 11 bases at V and 5 bases at J, with 11 bases in the middle. This CDR3 contains 11 residues. CDR3 sequence reads: CAVYTGDTQYF. CDR3 DNA: TGTGCCGTCTATACGGGAGATACGCAGTATTTT.

The gene calls are TRBV11-2 and TRBJ2-3, with a weak D call TRBD1 (6 bases). Per the germline V gene, CDR1 is SGHAT and CDR2 is FQNNGV. Trimming stripped 3 bases from V and 6 bases from J, with 13 bases between. The CDR3 runs to 14 residues. The CDR3 DNA is TGTGCCAGCAGCTTTCGAGCAGGGGTGGATACGCAGTATTTT. Protein: CASSFRAGVDTQYF.

In DNA form, the CDR3 reads TGCGCCAGCAGCCAAGTTTGGGGACAGGCAAACACTGAAGCTTTCTTT. Translating it yields CASSQVWGQANTEAFF. The rearrangement uses TRBV4-1 and TRBJ1-1, with 8 bases fitting TRBD1. CDR1 is MGHRA, CDR2 YSYEKL, per germline. J lost 2 bases, V lost 1 base, and 6 bases had no gene match. This CDR3 comprises 16 residues.